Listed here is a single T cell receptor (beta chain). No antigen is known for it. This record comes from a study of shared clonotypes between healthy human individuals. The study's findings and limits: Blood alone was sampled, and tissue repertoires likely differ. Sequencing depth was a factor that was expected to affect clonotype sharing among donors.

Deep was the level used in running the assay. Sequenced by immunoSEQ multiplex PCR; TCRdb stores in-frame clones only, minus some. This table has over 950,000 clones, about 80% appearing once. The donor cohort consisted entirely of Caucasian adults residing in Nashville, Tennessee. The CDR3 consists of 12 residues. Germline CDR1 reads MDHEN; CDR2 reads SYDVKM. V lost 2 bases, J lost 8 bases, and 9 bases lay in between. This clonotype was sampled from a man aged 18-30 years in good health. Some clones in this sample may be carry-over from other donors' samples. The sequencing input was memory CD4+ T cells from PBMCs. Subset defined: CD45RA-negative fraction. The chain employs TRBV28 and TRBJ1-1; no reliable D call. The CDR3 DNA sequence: TGTGCCAGCAGTTTAGTAGAGCAGGAAGCTTTCTTT. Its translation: CASSLVEQEAFF. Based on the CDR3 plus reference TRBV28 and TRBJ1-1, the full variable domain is DVKVTQSSRYLVKRTGEKVFLECVQDMDHENMFWYRQDPGLGLRLIYFSYDVKMKEKGDIPEGYSVSREKKERFSLILESASTNQTSMYLCASSLVEQEAFFGQGTRLTVV.